This passage covers 8 T cell receptor beta chains from one sample sequenced in a study of T-cell memory formation after mild COVID-19. TCRdb used MiXCR to reprocess the 5' RACE reads, holding one entry per CDR3 protein. Of about 340,000 distinct CDR3 sequences listed, 20% to 25% are singletons. The sample comprised PBMCs or a T cell subset sorted from them (not recorded which). These receptors all stem from a man between 18 and 29 years old who had mild COVID-19 (a few samples of this study predate the infection). Cell type and time point are not known.

This clonotype appeared a few times. V is TRBV24-1 and J is TRBJ2-4; D perhaps matches TRBD1 (5 bases). Trimming cost V 0 bases and J 9 bases, with 20 bases left between them. The germline V gene encodes CDR1 KGHDR and CDR2 SFDVKD. CDR3 size: 17 residues. CDR3 bases: TGTGCCACCAGTGATTTGCCCTGGGCGTTAGGGGTTGGCATTCAGTACTTC. Its translation: CATSDLPWALGVGIQYF.

This clonotype was counted at least ten times. The V gene is TRBV12-3 or TRBV12-4, the J gene TRBJ2-4; tentatively, D is TRBD2 (6 bases). V was shortened by 3 bases and J by 0 bases, with 6 bases between the two germline ends. The CDR3 extends over 14 amino acids. DNA for the CDR3: TGTGCCAGCAGTTTGGGGGGAGCCAAAAACATTCAGTACTTC. Its translation is CASSLGGAKNIQYF.

This clonotype was picked up a small number of times. The chain recombines TRBV20-1 with TRBJ2-7; D is undetermined. V shed 3 bases and J shed 7 bases, with 16 bases lying between them. Germline-derived CDR1 and CDR2 are DFQATT and SNEGSKA (reference sequence). The CDR3 is 13 residues long. The CDR3 loop is CSASTPESTEQYF. The CDR3 DNA follows: TGCAGTGCTAGTACCCCGGAAAGCACGGAGCAGTACTTC.

V gene TRBV7-2 combines with J gene TRBJ1-1; D is possibly TRBD1 (6 bases). CDR1 is SGHTA, CDR2 FQGNSA, per germline. Trimming removed 4 bases at V and 10 bases at J, with 16 bases between. This CDR3 comprises 13 residues. The CDR3 DNA is TGTGCCAGCAGCTCGACGGGAACAGGGAGAGCTTTCTTT. Protein: CASSSTGTGRAFF.

To note about this clonotype: With a much larger clone just one base away, this may be a read error. V and J are TRBV9 and TRBJ2-7, with D hard to call. In germline, CDR1 is SGDLS, CDR2 YYNGEE. The CDR3 length is 15 residues. As DNA, the CDR3 is TGTGCCAGCAGAGTAGTGGCAGGTGCCACCTACGAGCAGTACTTC. Translation: CASRVVAGATYEQYF.

A remark on this clonotype: This sequence may be a read error, since a much larger clone differs from it by one base. The genes are TRBV29-1 and TRBJ1-1; weak D call: TRBD1 (5 bases). Germline CDR1 is SQVTM and CDR2 is ANQGSEA. Trimming left V 8 bases short and J 4 bases short, with 11 bases between. CDR3 length: 11 amino acids. CDR3 residues: CSSCGGTEAFF. Written as DNA, the CDR3 is TGCAGCTCCTGTGGGGGCACTGAAGCTTTCTTT.

The rearrangement uses TRBV7-7 and TRBJ2-3; 9 bases line up with TRBD1. The CDR3 totals 13 residues. Germline V lookup: CDR1 SSHAT, CDR2 FNYEAQ (reference sequence). CDR3 amino acids: CAIRDRVADTQYF. The CDR3, as DNA: TGTGCTATTCGGGACAGGGTCGCAGATACGCAGTATTTT.

The V and J genes are TRBV7-2 and TRBJ2-3, with D perhaps assigned TRBD1 or TRBD2 (5 bases each). The CDR3 is 14 residues long. V gave up 2 bases and J gave up 3 bases, with 9 bases separating them. Germline values: CDR1 SGHTA, CDR2 FQGNSA. The CDR3 nucleotides are TGTGCCAGCAGCTTAAGAGGGGTGACAGATACGCAGTATTTT. Its translation: CASSLRGVTDTQYF.